This entry is about one TCR beta chain. The data originate from a study of blood T cell repertoires in COVID-19. Across the study: Sample material is recorded as cDNA or gDNA derived from T cells, B-cell-depleted T cells, or PBMCs.

TCRdb keeps only in-frame clones here, not all; method: immunoSEQ multiplex PCR. Among around 260,000 clones listed, about nine tenths were seen once. CDR1 is SSHAT, CDR2 FNYEAQ, per germline (reference sequence). Trimming pared 2 bases from V and 1 base from J, leaving 6 bases between. The CDR3 runs to 13 residues. The sample consisted of peripheral blood. The clonotype was recovered from a middle-aged man who had recovered from COVID-19. The chain employs TRBV7-7 and TRBJ2-7; the D is unclear. DNA for the CDR3: TGTGCCAGCAGCTTAATTCCTTCCTACGAGCAGTACTTC. Protein: CASSLIPSYEQYF.